The entry that follows covers one TCR beta chain sequence. V lost 3 bases and J 8 bases, leaving 16 bases between the germline ends. Germline values: CDR1 SGHAT, CDR2 FQNNGV. The CDR3 covers 14 residues. This record comes from a study of blood T cell repertoires in COVID-19. Study background: The origin of the acute and convalescent COVID-19 samples was the United States, Italy and Spain. In each case, the material was cDNA or gDNA derived from T cells, B-cell-depleted T cells, or PBMCs.

Per the authors' pipeline: Quantification of nucleated cells was approximated via reference gene primer amplification. Sequencing was performed with immunoSEQ multiplex PCR; in TCRdb, only in-frame clones are kept and a portion is missing. V, J and clone size are taken as reported in that table, and D and trimming were inferred from the DNA itself. The data hold about 360,000 clones, with more than 65% observed a single time. Sequenced material: peripheral blood. This clonotype originated in a human donor with acute or convalescent COVID-19. The donor label of this sample is uncertain. The rearrangement joins TRBV11-2 to TRBJ1-1; a weak D match, TRBD1 (5 bases). For the CDR3, the DNA is TGTGCCAGCAGCTTCCTTAATCAGGGTACCGAAGCTTTCTTT. Translating it yields CASSFLNQGTEAFF.